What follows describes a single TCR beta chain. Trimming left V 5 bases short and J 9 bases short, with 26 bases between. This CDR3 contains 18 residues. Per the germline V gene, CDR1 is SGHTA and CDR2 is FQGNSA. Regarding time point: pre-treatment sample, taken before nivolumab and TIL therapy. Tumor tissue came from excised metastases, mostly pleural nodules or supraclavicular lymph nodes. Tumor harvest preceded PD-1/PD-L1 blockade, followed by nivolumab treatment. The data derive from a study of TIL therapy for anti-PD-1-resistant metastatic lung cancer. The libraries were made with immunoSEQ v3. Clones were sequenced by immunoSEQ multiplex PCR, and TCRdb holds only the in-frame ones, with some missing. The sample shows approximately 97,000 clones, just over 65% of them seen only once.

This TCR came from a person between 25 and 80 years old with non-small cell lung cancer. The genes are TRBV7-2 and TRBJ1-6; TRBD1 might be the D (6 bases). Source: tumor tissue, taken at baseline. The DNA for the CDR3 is TGTGCCAGCAGCACGCCCCCCGGGACACCTGTAGGGGGTTCACCCCTCCACTTT. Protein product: CASSTPPGTPVGGSPLHF.